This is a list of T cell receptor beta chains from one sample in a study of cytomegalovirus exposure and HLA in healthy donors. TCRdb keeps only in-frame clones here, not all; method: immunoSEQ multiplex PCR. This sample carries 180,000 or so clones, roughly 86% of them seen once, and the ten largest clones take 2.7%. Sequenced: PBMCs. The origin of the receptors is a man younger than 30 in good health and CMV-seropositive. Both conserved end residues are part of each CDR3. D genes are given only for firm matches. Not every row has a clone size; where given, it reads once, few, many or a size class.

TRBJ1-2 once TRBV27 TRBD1 CASSTGGRVVGYTF TGTGCCAGCAGTACAGGGGGCCGGGTGGTGGGCTACACCTTC
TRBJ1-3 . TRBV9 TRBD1 CASTESGGPGNTIYF TGTGCCAGCACCGAATCAGGGGGCCCCGGAAACACCATATATTTT
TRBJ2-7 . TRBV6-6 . CATGDFLRSLEQYF TGTGCCACCGGGGACTTCCTCCGGTCGTTGGAGCAGTACTTC
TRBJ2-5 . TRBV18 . CASSPPYFQETQYF TGTGCCAGCTCACCACCCTACTTCCAAGAGACCCAGTACTTC
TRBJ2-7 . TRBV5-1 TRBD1 CASSLETPDRGREQYF TGCGCCAGCAGCTTGGAAACCCCGGACAGGGGGCGCGAGCAGTACTTC
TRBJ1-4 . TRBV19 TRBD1 CATAPGQGNEKLFF TGTGCCACTGCGCCGGGACAGGGTAACGAAAAACTGTTTTTT
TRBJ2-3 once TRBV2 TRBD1 CASSGQGGTDTQYF TGTGCCAGCAGTGGACAGGGGGGCACAGATACGCAGTATTTT
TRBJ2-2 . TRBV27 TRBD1 CASSVQGAWTGELFF TGTGCCAGCAGTGTACAGGGGGCATGGACCGGGGAGCTGTTTTTT
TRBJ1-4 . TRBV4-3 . CASSQGAIATNEKLFF TGCGCCAGCAGCCAAGGGGCGATTGCAACTAATGAAAAACTGTTTTTT
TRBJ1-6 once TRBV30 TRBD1 CAWSRGPGQGNSPLHF TGTGCCTGGAGTCGTGGTCCTGGACAGGGGAATTCACCCCTCCACTTT
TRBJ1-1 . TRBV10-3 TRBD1 CAISESGQGATFF TGTGCCATCAGTGAGTCCGGGCAGGGGGCAACTTTCTTT
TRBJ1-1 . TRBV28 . CASSSLRGAFF TGTGCCAGCAGTTCCCTCAGGGGAGCTTTCTTT
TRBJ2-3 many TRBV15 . CATSRTGEADTQYF TGTGCCACCAGCAGGACCGGGGAAGCAGATACGCAGTATTTT
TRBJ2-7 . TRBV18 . CASSPNGPAGSYEQYF TGTGCCAGCTCACCCAACGGCCCGGCGGGCTCCTACGAGCAGTACTTC
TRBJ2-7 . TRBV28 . CASSRGGDSNYEQYF TGTGCCAGCAGCCGAGGGGGGGATTCAAACTACGAGCAGTACTTC
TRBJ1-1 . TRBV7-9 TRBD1 CASSPTILRDREVEAFF TGTGCCAGCAGCCCAACTATTCTCCGGGACAGGGAGGTTGAAGCTTTCTTT
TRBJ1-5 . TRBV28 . CASSLQGPAVSEEGPGRPQHF TGTGCCAGCAGTTTACAGGGCCCCGCGGTTAGCGAGGAGGGTCCTGGGCGTCCCCAGCATTTT
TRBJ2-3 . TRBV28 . CASSSRGGFRQDTQYF TGTGCCAGCAGTTCCCGAGGCGGGTTTCGCCAAGATACGCAGTATTTT
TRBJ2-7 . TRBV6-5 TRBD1 CASRSLSDRGYEQYF TGTGCCAGCAGAAGCCTGTCGGACAGGGGGTACGAGCAGTACTTC
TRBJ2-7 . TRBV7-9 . CASSLAAGYEQYF TGTGCCAGCAGCTTAGCCGCGGGCTACGAGCAGTACTTC
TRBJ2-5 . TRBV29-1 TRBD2 CSVEGLAGAWGTQYF TGCAGCGTTGAAGGACTAGCGGGGGCATGGGGGACCCAGTACTTC
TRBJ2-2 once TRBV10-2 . CASSGIHTGELFF TGCGCCAGCAGTGGTATCCACACCGGGGAGCTGTTTTTT
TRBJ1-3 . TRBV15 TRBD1 CATSRPLTGQGLLSGNTIYF TGTGCCACCAGCAGACCTCTTACAGGACAGGGGCTCCTCTCTGGAAACACCATATATTTT
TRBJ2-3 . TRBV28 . CASSPGTGDTQYF TGTGCCAGCAGTCCTGGGACTGGGGATACGCAGTATTTT
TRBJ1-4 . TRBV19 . CASSLPGRPNEKLFF TGTGCCAGTAGCCTCCCCGGCAGGCCAAATGAAAAACTGTTTTTT
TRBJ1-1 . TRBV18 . CASSQSGVRTEAFF TGTGCCAGCTCACAGTCGGGGGTGAGAACTGAAGCTTTCTTT
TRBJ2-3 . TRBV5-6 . CASSRIGGDTQYF TGTGCCAGCAGCCGTATAGGGGGAGATACGCAGTATTTT
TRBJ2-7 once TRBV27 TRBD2 CASSANSGTGYEQYF TGTGCCAGCAGCGCAAATAGCGGGACGGGATACGAGCAGTACTTC
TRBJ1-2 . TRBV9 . CASQNNYGYTF TGTGCCAGTCAAAATAACTATGGCTACACCTTC
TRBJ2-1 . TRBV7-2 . CASSTTTGRLSNEQFF TGTGCCAGCAGCACGACGACAGGGAGGCTATCCAATGAGCAGTTCTTC
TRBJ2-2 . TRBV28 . CASSLVPGRENTGELFF TGTGCCAGCAGTTTGGTTCCGGGGCGGGAGAACACCGGGGAGCTGTTTTTT
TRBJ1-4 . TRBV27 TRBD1 CASRTGFGRGEKLFF TGTGCCAGCAGGACAGGGTTTGGGAGAGGTGAAAAACTGTTTTTT